This T cell receptor (beta chain) was observed in a study of T cell repertoires in cytomegalovirus infection. Study summary: Public signatures in TCR beta pointed to CMV infection and matching HLA type. Study-wide points: Public TCR beta family frequency separated CMV-and-HLA carriers, including in an independent cohort. Clonotype analysis showed dominance of the ex vivo response by HLA-C-restricted CMV-specific TCR beta clonotypes.

Notes on this clonotype: The antigen is undetermined. A junction end diverges from the germline sequence, so it may reflect a read error.

TCRdb re-called the reads with MiXCR, one entry per CDR3 protein. The table lists hundreds of thousands of distinct CDR3 sequences, 31% of them singletons. The CDR3 covers 16 residues. The germline CDR1 and CDR2 sequences are SGDLS and YYNGEE. The receptor was isolated from a human donor in good health (CMV status not recorded). Some clones in this sample may be carry-over from other donors' samples. The gene calls are TRBV9 and TRBJ1-6, with 8 bases matching TRBD1. The source was cultured CD8+ T cells from PBMCs, collected from culture after CMV antigen stimulation. The CDR3 coding sequence is TGTGTCAGCAGCCCGAAGAGTAGGACAGGGCATTCACCCCTCCACTTT. Translated: CVSSPKSRTGHSPLHF.